This record looks at one T cell receptor beta chain sequence and its context. As the template, RNA transcripts were used to amplify TCR beta CDR3 regions. In the first round, RT-PCR was carried out with HTBI primers, and a multiplex PCR formed the second round. TCRdb fed the multiplex PCR reads into MiXCR, producing one record per CDR3 protein. The sample holds approximately 1.2 million distinct CDR3 sequences, about two fifths seen once. This record comes from a study of Graves' ophthalmopathy and Graves' hyperthyroidism. Study information: Stable hyperthyroidism meant no ophthalmopathy within 18 months of follow-up.

This CDR3 region has 15 residues. J was trimmed by 5 bases and V by 5 bases; bases with no gene match: 8. The germline V gene has CDR1 SGHVS and CDR2 FQNEAQ. The authors enrolled newly diagnosed hyperthyroidism patients aged 18 to 65 with under 2 months' duration. J is TRBJ2-5 and V is TRBV7-8, with 10 nucleotides matching TRBD1. The clonotype originates from an adult man with Graves' hyperthyroidism. The sample comprised peripheral blood or thyroid tissue (not recorded which). CDR3 nucleotide sequence: TGTGCCAGCAGCCAGGGACAGGGGTCGGGGGAGACCCAGTACTTC. As protein: CASSQGQGSGETQYF.